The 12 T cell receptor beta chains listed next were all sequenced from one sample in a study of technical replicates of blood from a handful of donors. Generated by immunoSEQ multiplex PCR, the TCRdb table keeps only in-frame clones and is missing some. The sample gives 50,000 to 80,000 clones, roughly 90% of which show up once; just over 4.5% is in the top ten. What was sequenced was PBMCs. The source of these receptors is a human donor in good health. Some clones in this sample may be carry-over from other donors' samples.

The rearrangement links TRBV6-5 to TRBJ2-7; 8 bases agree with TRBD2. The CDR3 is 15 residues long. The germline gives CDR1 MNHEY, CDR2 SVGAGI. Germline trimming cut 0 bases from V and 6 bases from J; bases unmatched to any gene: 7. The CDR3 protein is CASSYSSGSTLEQYF. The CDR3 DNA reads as TGTGCCAGCAGTTACTCCAGCGGGAGTACTCTCGAGCAGTACTTC.

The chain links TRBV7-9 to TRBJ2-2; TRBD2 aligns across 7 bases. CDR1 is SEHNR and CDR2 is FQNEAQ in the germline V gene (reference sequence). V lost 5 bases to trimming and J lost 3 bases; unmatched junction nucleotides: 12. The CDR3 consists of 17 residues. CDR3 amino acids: CASSPRGAGEDTGELFF. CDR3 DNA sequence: TGTGCCAGCAGCCCGCGTGGCGCGGGAGAGGACACCGGGGAGCTGTTTTTT.

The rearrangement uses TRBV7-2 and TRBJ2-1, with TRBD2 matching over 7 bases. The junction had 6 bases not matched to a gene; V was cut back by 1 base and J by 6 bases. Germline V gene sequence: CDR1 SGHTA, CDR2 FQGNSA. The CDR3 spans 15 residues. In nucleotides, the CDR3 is TGTGCCAGCAGCTTAGGGGCTAGCGGACCCAATGAGCAGTTCTTC. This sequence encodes CASSLGASGPNEQFF.

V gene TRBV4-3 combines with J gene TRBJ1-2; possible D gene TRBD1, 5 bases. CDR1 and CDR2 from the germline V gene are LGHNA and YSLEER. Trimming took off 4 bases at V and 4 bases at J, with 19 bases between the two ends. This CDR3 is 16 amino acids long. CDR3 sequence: CASSPYPIQGIYGYTF. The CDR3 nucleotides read TGCGCCAGCAGCCCATACCCTATCCAGGGAATCTATGGCTACACCTTC.

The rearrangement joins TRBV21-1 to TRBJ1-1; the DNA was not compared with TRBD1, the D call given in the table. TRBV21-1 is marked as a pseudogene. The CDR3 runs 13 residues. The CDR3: CAFNDTKGAEAFF. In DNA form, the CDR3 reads TGTGCCTTTAACGATACTAAGGGGGCTGAAGCTTTCTTT.

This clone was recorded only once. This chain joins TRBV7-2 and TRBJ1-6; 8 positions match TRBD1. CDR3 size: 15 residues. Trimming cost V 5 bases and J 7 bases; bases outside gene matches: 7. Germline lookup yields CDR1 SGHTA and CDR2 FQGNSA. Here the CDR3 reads CASSSGTGWNSPLHF. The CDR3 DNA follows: TGTGCCAGCAGCAGCGGGACAGGCTGGAATTCACCCCTCCACTTT.

The CDR3 bases are TGTGCCAGCTCACCCGCAGAATCAGCTAACTATGGCTACACCTTC. This sequence encodes CASSPAESANYGYTF. The chain couples TRBV18 to TRBJ1-2, with D unresolved. The CDR3 length is 15 residues. V was trimmed by 3 bases and J by 0 bases, leaving 11 bases between them. Per the germline V gene, CDR1 is KGHSH and CDR2 is LQKENI.

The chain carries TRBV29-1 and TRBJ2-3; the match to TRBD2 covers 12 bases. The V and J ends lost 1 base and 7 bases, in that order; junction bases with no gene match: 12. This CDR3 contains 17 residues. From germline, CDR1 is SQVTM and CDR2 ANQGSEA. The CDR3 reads CSVEVTGILAGGYTQYF. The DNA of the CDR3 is TGCAGCGTTGAAGTGACAGGGATCCTAGCGGGGGGGTATACGCAGTATTTT.

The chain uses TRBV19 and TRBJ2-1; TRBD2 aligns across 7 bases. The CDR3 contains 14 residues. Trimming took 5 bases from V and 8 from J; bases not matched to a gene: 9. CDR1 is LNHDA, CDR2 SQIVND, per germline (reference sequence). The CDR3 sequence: CASSSPREADEQFF. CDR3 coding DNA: TGTGCCAGTAGTTCACCACGGGAGGCGGATGAGCAGTTCTTC.

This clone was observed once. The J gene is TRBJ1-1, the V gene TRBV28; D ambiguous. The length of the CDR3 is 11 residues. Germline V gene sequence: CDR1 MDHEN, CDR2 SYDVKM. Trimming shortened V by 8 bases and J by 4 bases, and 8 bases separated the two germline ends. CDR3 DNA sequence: TGTGCCAGCGCCGTCGGCACTGAAGCTTTCTTT. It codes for CASAVGTEAFF.

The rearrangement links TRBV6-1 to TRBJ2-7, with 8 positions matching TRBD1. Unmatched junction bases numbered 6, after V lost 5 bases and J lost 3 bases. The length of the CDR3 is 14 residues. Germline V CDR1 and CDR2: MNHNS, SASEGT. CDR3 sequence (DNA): TGTGCCAGCAGTACTACAGGGGGGTTCTACGAGCAGTACTTC. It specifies CASSTTGGFYEQYF.

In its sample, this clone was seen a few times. In DNA, the CDR3 is TGTGCCAGCAGCTTACAACCAGCGGGGACCCAATCAGTGCAGTTCTTC. It specifies CASSLQPAGTQSVQFF. The chain uses TRBV7-3 and TRBJ2-1, with 7 bases lining up with TRBD2. The CDR3 covers 16 residues. CDR1 is SGHTA and CDR2 is FQGTGA in the germline V gene. Trimming cost V 2 bases and J 12 bases; bases outside gene matches: 16.